This TCR beta chain was captured by sequencing in a study of cytomegalovirus exposure and HLA in healthy donors. Study context: Early released data comprised tens of millions of unique TCRs from HLA-typed donors.

The CDR3 covers 15 residues. Germline CDR1 MDHEN, CDR2 SYDVKM. V was clipped by 5 bases and J by 4 bases; unmatched bases: 10. Vbeta (60) and Jbeta (13) primers were used in the PCR. The protocol was immunoSEQ multiplex PCR, while the TCRdb copy is restricted to in-frame clones and leaves out a portion. The sample lists more than 95,000 clones; about 80% were seen once. As to this clone: Its antigen is unknown.

Study results and caveats: When a later analysis compared HLA-associated TCR beta chains with equally common others, the HLA-associated chains turned out to be more clonally expanded and to have lower generation probabilities. Available immune exposure information covered CMV serostatus only.

This clonotype was obtained from a man aged 30-40 years in good health and CMV-seropositive. The sequenced sample consisted of PBMCs. The chain is built from TRBV28 and TRBJ2-7; 8 bases map to TRBD2. The CDR3 DNA reads TGTGCCAGCAGTCCAACCGGGACTAGGAGGTACGAGCAGTACTTC. It specifies CASSPTGTRRYEQYF.